The 21 T cell receptor beta chains presented below share a single source sample, sequenced in a study of early T cells in non-severe SARS-CoV-2 infection. MiXCR was run by TCRdb on the 5' RACE reads, yielding one entry per CDR3 protein. The table records over 35,000 distinct CDR3 sequences, 3.5% to 5% of them present only once. Sequencing was performed on whole blood. These receptors all come from an adult who was a healthcare worker with PCR-confirmed SARS-CoV-2 infection or an uninfected control (not recorded which).

J is TRBJ1-2 and V is TRBV12-3 or TRBV12-4; D is unresolved. With 6 bases removed from V and 8 bases from J, the gap between germline ends came to 16 bases. The CDR3 runs to 13 residues. CDR3 DNA: TGTGCCAGCAGGCCAGGTGGCCGGTCGGGCTACACCTTC. It specifies CASRPGGRSGYTF.

The chain uses TRBV7-2 and TRBJ1-5; D possibly corresponds to TRBD1 (6 bases). Germline CDR1 SGHTA, CDR2 FQGNSA. V lost 3 bases to trimming and J lost 6 bases, with 12 bases between them. The CDR3 is made up of 14 amino acids. The chain's CDR3 is CASSFLQGGQPQHF. As DNA, the CDR3 is TGTGCCAGCAGCTTTTTACAGGGTGGTCAGCCCCAGCATTTT.

CDR3 amino acids: CASKGTDTQYF. The DNA of the CDR3 is TGTGCCAGCAAGGGGACAGATACGCAGTATTTT. The gene calls are TRBV2 and TRBJ2-3; D is possibly TRBD1 (5 bases). CDR1 SNHLY and CDR2 FYNNEI come from the germline V gene. Trimming pared 7 bases from V and 3 bases from J, leaving 5 bases between. This CDR3 has 11 amino acids.

This clonotype showed up many times. V is TRBV6-1 and J is TRBJ1-3; no clear D gene. V lost 11 bases and J lost 2, with 10 bases in between. The CDR3 covers 12 residues. Per the germline V gene, CDR1 is MNHNS and CDR2 is SASEGT. The CDR3 DNA reads as TGTGCCGCTAAGGAACCTGGAAACACCATATATTTT. It yields the protein CAAKEPGNTIYF.

This clonotype appeared many times. The chain carries TRBV18 and TRBJ1-6, with 9 positions matching TRBD1. The CDR3 totals 15 residues. Germline V gene lookup returns CDR1 KGHSH and CDR2 LQKENI. V gave up 4 bases and J gave up 8 bases; unmatched junction bases: 6. CDR3 sequence: CASSQTGQGDSPLHF. For the CDR3, the DNA is TGTGCCAGCTCACAAACGGGACAGGGTGATTCACCCCTCCACTTT.

This clonotype was observed many times. The V gene is TRBV4-2, the J gene TRBJ2-5; D possibly corresponds to TRBD1 (5 bases). Per the germline V gene, CDR1 is LGHNA and CDR2 is YNFKEQ. V dropped 0 bases and J dropped 5 bases, with 16 bases sitting between them. The CDR3 has 16 amino acids. CDR3 residues: CASSQDPPGSGETQYF. CDR3 bases: TGTGCCAGCAGCCAAGACCCTCCTGGGTCAGGGGAGACCCAGTACTTC.

This clonotype was observed at least ten times. The genes are TRBV7-9 and TRBJ1-2, with a possible D match to TRBD1 (5 bases). Germline CDR1 SEHNR, CDR2 FQNEAQ (reference sequence). V lost 1 base, J lost 8 bases, and 17 bases lay in between. The CDR3 contains 15 residues. As DNA, the CDR3 is TGTGCCAGCAGCTTAGAGTTCCTCATCCAGGGAGGCTACACCTTC. This gives the protein CASSLEFLIQGGYTF.

The V gene is TRBV12-3 or TRBV12-4, the J gene TRBJ1-1; D is uncertain. The CDR3 extends over 14 amino acids. Deletions cut 5 bases from V and 5 bases from J, with 15 bases between. DNA for the CDR3: TGTGCCAGCAGTCTAGGACGCGGGTGGACTGAAGCTTTCTTT. Protein product: CASSLGRGWTEAFF.

In its sample, this clonotype was seen many times. The rearrangement uses TRBV18 and TRBJ2-1; 9 bases line up with TRBD1. The CDR3 is 15 amino acids. Germline V gene lookup returns CDR1 KGHSH and CDR2 LQKENI. V dropped 0 bases and J dropped 9; count of bases not matched to a gene: 6. CDR3 region: CASSPPNRGRGEQFF. As DNA, the CDR3 is TGTGCCAGCTCACCACCAAACAGGGGGCGCGGTGAGCAGTTCTTC.

CDR3: CASSLWDADTEAFF. DNA for the CDR3: TGCGCCAGCAGCTTGTGGGATGCGGACACTGAAGCTTTCTTT. The chain combines TRBV5-1 with TRBJ1-1; no reliable D call. This CDR3 has 14 residues. Deletions cut 1 base from V and 3 bases from J, with 10 bases between. The germline CDR1 and CDR2 sequences are SGHRS and YFSETQ.

This clonotype was picked up many times. CDR3: CASSIPGLPRNEQFF. For the CDR3, the DNA is TGTGCCAGTAGTATCCCGGGACTACCACGCAATGAGCAGTTCTTC. This chain connects TRBV19 to TRBJ2-1; TRBD2 agrees at 7 bases. The length of the CDR3 is 15 residues. V trimming: 3 bases; J trimming: 6 bases; junction bases outside the gene matches: 8. The germline V gene encodes CDR1 LNHDA and CDR2 SQIVND (reference sequence).

This clonotype appeared many times. The V call is TRBV15, the J call TRBJ2-3; 7 nucleotides align to TRBD2. CDR3 length: 13 residues. V shed 5 bases and J 6 bases; nucleotides not matched to a gene: 5. The germline gives CDR1 LNHNV, CDR2 YYDKDF (reference sequence). CDR3 residues: CATSAGDRDTQYF. DNA for the CDR3: TGTGCCACCAGCGCGGGGGACCGGGATACGCAGTATTTT.

This clonotype appeared a few times. The rearrangement uses TRBV7-6 and TRBJ2-7; D is undetermined. CDR1 and CDR2 from the germline V gene are SGHVS and FNYEAQ. V gave up 1 base and J gave up 2 bases, with 9 bases separating them. This CDR3 contains 14 residues. The CDR3 coding sequence is TGTGCCAGCAGCTTAGACCCCCTTCCCTACGAGCAGTACTTC. This gives the protein CASSLDPLPYEQYF.

This clonotype has ten or more counts. This rearrangement joins TRBV5-1 to TRBJ2-1; TRBD1 aligns across 7 bases. Per the germline V gene, CDR1 is SGHRS and CDR2 is YFSETQ. The CDR3 has 11 amino acids. V lost 7 bases, J lost 9 bases, and 4 bases stayed unmatched. The CDR3 DNA reads as TGCGCCAGCTTAGGGGGCGGTGAGCAGTTCTTC. Protein sequence: CASLGGGEQFF.

This clonotype was detected ten times or more. This chain uses TRBV15 with TRBJ1-4; D possibly corresponds to TRBD1 (6 bases). Germline V CDR1 and CDR2: LNHNV, YYDKDF (reference sequence). The CDR3 length is 17 residues. V was cut by 5 bases and J by 7 bases, with 23 bases left in between. Written as DNA, the CDR3 is TGTGCCACCAGCGGGGGGGCCTCCCTACGCGGTAGTGAAAAACTGTTTTTT. Translation gives CATSGGASLRGSEKLFF.

This clonotype was counted ten times or more. The V gene is TRBV6-1, the J gene TRBJ2-5, with D possibly matching TRBD2 (5 bases). Germline lookup yields CDR1 MNHNS and CDR2 SASEGT. Trimming took off 5 bases at V and 2 bases at J, with 12 bases between the two ends. The length of the CDR3 is 14 residues. The CDR3 DNA is TGTGCCAGCAGTTCGCGGCGGGTTCAAGAGACCCAGTACTTC. The encoded protein is CASSSRRVQETQYF.

This clonotype was counted many times. This chain links TRBV10-1 with TRBJ2-1; 9 positions match TRBD2. J lost 0 bases, V lost 7 bases, and 10 bases had no gene match. The CDR3 totals 17 residues. Germline V gene sequence: CDR1 WNHNN, CDR2 SYGVQD (reference sequence). This chain's CDR3 is CASIWRGGPSSYNEQFF. The CDR3 region has the DNA TGCGCCAGCATCTGGCGGGGGGGCCCTAGCTCCTACAATGAGCAGTTCTTC.

The sample holds many counts of this clonotype. This chain links TRBV19 with TRBJ2-3; D ambiguous. Deletions cut 5 bases from V and 6 bases from J, with 12 bases between. The germline CDR1 and CDR2 sequences are LNHDA and SQIVND (reference sequence). The CDR3 has 13 amino acids. CDR3 coding DNA: TGTGCCAGTAGTCCCGGGTTAGGGGATACGCAGTATTTT. Translated: CASSPGLGDTQYF. The whole variable domain, remainder taken from reference TRBV19 and TRBJ2-3, is DGGITQSPKYLFRKEGQNVTLSCEQNLNHDAMYWYRQDPGQGLRLIYYSQIVNDFQKGDIAEGYSVSREKKESFPLTVTSAQKNPTAFYLCASSPGLGDTQYFGPGTRLTVL.

The chain carries TRBV6-1 and TRBJ2-1; no firm D call. The CDR3 loop spans 13 amino acids. Deletions cut 5 bases from V and 4 bases from J, with 9 bases between. The germline V gene encodes CDR1 MNHNS and CDR2 SASEGT. The CDR3 loop reads CASSPNLYNEQFF. In DNA, the CDR3 is TGTGCCAGCAGTCCCAACCTGTACAATGAGCAGTTCTTC.

This clonotype was seen a handful of times. The gene calls are TRBV10-3 and TRBJ2-3; tentatively, D is TRBD1 or TRBD2 (5 bases each). Germline CDR1 ENHRY, CDR2 SYGVKD. This CDR3 comprises 14 residues. Trimming removed 11 bases from V and 2 bases from J, with 17 bases in between. CDR3 nucleotides: TGTGCCTCAACTGGGGGAGCTTCCACAGATACGCAGTATTTT. Its translation: CASTGGASTDTQYF.

This clonotype was counted ten times or more. Here the CDR3 DNA reads TGTGCCAGCAGTCTGCGAGCCAGCAATCAGCCCCAGCATTTT. This translates into CASSLRASNQPQHF. V usage is TRBV27 and J usage is TRBJ1-5; unclear D gene. In germline, CDR1 is MNHEY, CDR2 SMNVEV (reference sequence). The length of the CDR3 is 14 residues. V was cut by 5 bases and J by 1 base, with 9 bases left in between.